The 14 T cell receptor beta chains given below trace back to one sample, sequenced in a study of shared clonotypes between healthy human individuals (dated by TCRdb to about 2020). Libraries were constructed by the immunoSEQ multiplex PCR assay. TCRdb re-hosts the immuneACCESS table, in-frame sequences only. Its copies lack some clones; in the studies checked, an unresolved V gene accounts for under half of them, and the cause for the rest is not known. This sample gives some 900,000 clones in total; about 80% of them show up just once. The top ten clones comprise about 1.5% of the sample. What was sequenced was memory CD4+ T cells sorted from blood. The intended sense of this specimen's cell subset or site label: CD45RA-negative fraction. The receptors shown here come from a man aged 18 to 35 in good health.

Worth noting for this clone: This specimen includes other DNA sequences encoding the same CDR3. The V and J genes are TRBV7-2 and TRBJ2-3; D is perhaps TRBD2 (6 bases). The CDR3 has 15 residues. V was pared by 5 bases and J by 2 bases, with 14 bases between. Germline-derived CDR1 and CDR2 are SGHTA and FQGNSA. The CDR3 DNA follows: TGTGCCAGCAGCCTCCGAGGGCGGGACACAGATACGCAGTATTTT. It translates to CASSLRGRDTDTQYF. The variable domain in full, with the rest retrieved from reference TRBV7-2 and TRBJ2-3, is GAGVSQSPSNKVTEKGKDVELRCDPISGHTALYWYRQSLGQGLEFLIYFQGNSAPDKSGLPSDRFSAERTGGSVSTLTIQRTQQEDSAVYLCASSLRGRDTDTQYFGPGTRLTVL.

The genes are TRBV7-9 and TRBJ2-5, with 7 bases identical to TRBD2. The CDR3 extends over 14 amino acids. The trim removed 1 base at V and 9 bases at J, leaving 8 bases unmatched. From germline, CDR1 is SEHNR and CDR2 FQNEAQ (reference sequence). The CDR3 DNA sequence: TGTGCCAGCAGCTTAGGGGCGAGCGGGGCCCCCCAGTACTTC. Protein sequence: CASSLGASGAPQYF.

The V call is TRBV29-1, the J call TRBJ2-3; 8 bases match TRBD2. CDR1 is SQVTM and CDR2 is ANQGSEA in the germline V gene. This CDR3 region has 16 residues. The J segment lost 0 bases and the V segment lost 5 bases, leaving 10 bases of the junction unmatched. For the CDR3, the DNA is TGCAGCGTTCGGGCGGGGGGCTCTTTTAGCACAGATACGCAGTATTTT. Protein sequence: CSVRAGGSFSTDTQYF.

The chain links TRBV6-1 to TRBJ2-1, with 11 bases matching TRBD1. The germline V gene has CDR1 MNHNS and CDR2 SASEGT. This CDR3 contains 15 residues. V trimming: 6 bases; J trimming: 7 bases; junction bases outside the gene matches: 8. The CDR3 DNA sequence: TGTGCCAGCAGGACCGGGACAGGGGGAAGTAATGAGCAGTTCTTC. Translation: CASRTGTGGSNEQFF.

The chain recombines TRBV19 with TRBJ2-2; weak D call: TRBD2 (6 bases). The V end lost 7 bases, the J end lost 5 bases, and 17 bases lay between the germline ends. Germline V CDR1 and CDR2: LNHDA, SQIVND (reference sequence). The CDR3 is 15 amino acids. In nucleotides, the CDR3 is TGTGCCAGTACCGACTACGGAGGGTTAACCGGGGAGCTGTTTTTT. Translated: CASTDYGGLTGELFF.

V usage is TRBV2 and J usage is TRBJ2-2, with D uncertain. The CDR3 spans 14 residues. Between the trimmed V and J ends, which lost 3 bases and 2 bases, there was a span of 7 bases. The germline CDR1 and CDR2 sequences are SNHLY and FYNNEI. The CDR3 bases are TGTGCCAGCAGTGACCGTCCTAACACCGGGGAGCTGTTTTTT. Protein sequence: CASSDRPNTGELFF.

This rearrangement joins TRBV18 to TRBJ1-3, with 7 positions matching TRBD1. Trimming at V came to 3 bases and at J to 4 bases, leaving 9 bases not matched to a gene. The CDR3 totals 16 residues. Germline assignment: CDR1 KGHSH and CDR2 LQKENI. DNA of the CDR3: TGTGCCAGCTCACCGACGACAGGGTCCTCAGGAAACACCATATATTTT. Protein product: CASSPTTGSSGNTIYF.

This clone has a single count. J is TRBJ1-2 and V is TRBV10-1; the D is unclear. Trimming stripped 0 bases from V and 4 bases from J, with 15 bases between. The CDR3 spans 16 residues. Germline CDR1 is WNHNN and CDR2 is SYGVQD (reference sequence). As DNA, the CDR3 is TGCGCCAGCAGTGAGTCGAGGCGGAGTTCCCCCTATGGCTACACCTTC. Translating gives CASSESRRSSPYGYTF.

The CDR3, as DNA: TGCGCCTGCCGTAGCGGGGGGGCCGGAGATACGCAGTATTTT. Amino acids: CACRSGGAGDTQYF. The rearrangement joins TRBV5-1 to TRBJ2-3; 11 bases match TRBD2. Germline V lookup: CDR1 SGHRS, CDR2 YFSETQ. This CDR3 spans 14 amino acids. V gave up 10 bases and J gave up 5 bases; unmatched junction bases: 9.

V and J are TRBV5-1 and TRBJ2-5, with D unresolved. This CDR3 region has 13 residues. V was pared by 8 bases and J by 2 bases, with 13 bases between. Per the germline V gene, CDR1 is SGHRS and CDR2 is YFSETQ. CDR3 sequence (DNA): TGCGCCAGTTCGTCAATTAGACAAGAGACCCAGTACTTC. Its translation: CASSSIRQETQYF.

The gene calls are TRBV11-2 and TRBJ1-5, with D possibly matching TRBD1 (5 bases). Germline V gives CDR1 SGHAT, CDR2 FQNNGV. This CDR3 contains 13 residues. V dropped 5 bases and J dropped 4 bases, with 9 bases sitting between them. In nucleotides, the CDR3 is TGTGCCAGCAGCCCCGGGGGGAATCAGCCCCAGCATTTT. It translates to CASSPGGNQPQHF.

The chain links TRBV10-3 to TRBJ2-1; perhaps TRBD2 as D (5 bases). Germline loops: CDR1 ENHRY, CDR2 SYGVKD. V was pared by 4 bases and J by 5 bases, with 9 bases between. The CDR3 covers 13 residues. Here the CDR3 reads CAISVLGNNEQFF. The DNA for the CDR3 is TGTGCCATCAGTGTACTAGGGAACAATGAGCAGTTCTTC.

The V call is TRBV15, the J call TRBJ2-6; 11 bases line up with TRBD1. This CDR3 has 15 residues. Unmatched junction bases numbered 0, after V lost 8 bases and J lost 0 bases. Germline V gene lookup returns CDR1 LNHNV and CDR2 YYDKDF (reference sequence). The CDR3 coding sequence is TGTGCCACCGGGACAGGGGGCTCTGGGGCCAACGTCCTGACTTTC. Protein product: CATGTGGSGANVLTF.

This clone was detected once. The CDR3 sequence is CASSLAGPVSEQFF. Written as DNA, the CDR3 is TGCGCCAGCAGCCTCGCGGGACCAGTCTCGGAGCAGTTCTTC. J is TRBJ2-1 and V is TRBV10-2; D is possibly TRBD2 (6 bases). Trimming shortened V by 6 bases and J by 10 bases, and 19 bases separated the two germline ends. Germline-derived CDR1 and CDR2 are WSHSY and SAAADI. The CDR3 loop spans 14 amino acids.